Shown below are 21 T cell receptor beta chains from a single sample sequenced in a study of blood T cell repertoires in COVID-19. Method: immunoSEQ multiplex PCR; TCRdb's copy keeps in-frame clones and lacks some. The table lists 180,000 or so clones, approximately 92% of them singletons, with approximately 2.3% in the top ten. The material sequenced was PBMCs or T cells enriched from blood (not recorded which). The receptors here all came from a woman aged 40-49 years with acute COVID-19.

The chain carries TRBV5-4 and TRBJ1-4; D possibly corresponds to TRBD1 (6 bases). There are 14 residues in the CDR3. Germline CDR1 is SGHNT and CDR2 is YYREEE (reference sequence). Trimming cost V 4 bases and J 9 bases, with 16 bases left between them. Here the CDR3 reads CASSPGTNFKKLFF. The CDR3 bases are TGTGCCAGCAGCCCAGGGACAAATTTTAAAAAACTGTTTTTT.

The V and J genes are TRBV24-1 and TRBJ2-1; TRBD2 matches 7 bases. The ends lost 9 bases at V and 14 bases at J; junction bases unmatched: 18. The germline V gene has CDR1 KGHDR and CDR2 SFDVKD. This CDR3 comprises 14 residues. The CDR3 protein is CATQGSGLSTSKFF. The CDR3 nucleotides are TGTGCCACCCAGGGTAGCGGGCTGAGTACAAGTAAGTTCTTC.

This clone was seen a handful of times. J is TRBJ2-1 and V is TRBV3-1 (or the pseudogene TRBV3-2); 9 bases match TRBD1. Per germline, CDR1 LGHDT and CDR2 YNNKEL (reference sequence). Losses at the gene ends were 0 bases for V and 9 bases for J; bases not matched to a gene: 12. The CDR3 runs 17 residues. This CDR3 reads CASSQEGGGQGLGEQFF. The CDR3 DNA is TGTGCCAGCAGCCAAGAGGGGGGAGGACAGGGGCTTGGTGAGCAGTTCTTC.

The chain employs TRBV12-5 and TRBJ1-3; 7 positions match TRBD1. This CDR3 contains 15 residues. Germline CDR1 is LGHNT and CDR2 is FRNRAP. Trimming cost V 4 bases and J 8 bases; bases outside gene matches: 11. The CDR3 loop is CASGSEGTALHTIYF. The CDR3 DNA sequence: TGTGCTAGTGGTTCGGAGGGGACAGCTTTACACACCATATATTTT.

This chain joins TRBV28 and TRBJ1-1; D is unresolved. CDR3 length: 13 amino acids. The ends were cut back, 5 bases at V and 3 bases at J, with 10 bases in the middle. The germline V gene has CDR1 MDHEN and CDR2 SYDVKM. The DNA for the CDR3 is TGTGCCAGCAGTCCGCCTATGGACACTGAAGCTTTCTTT. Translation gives CASSPPMDTEAFF.

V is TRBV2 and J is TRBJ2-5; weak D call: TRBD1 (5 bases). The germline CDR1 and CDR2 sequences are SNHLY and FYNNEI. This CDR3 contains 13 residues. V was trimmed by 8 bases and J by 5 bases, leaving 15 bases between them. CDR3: CASRNSGLETQYF. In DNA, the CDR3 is TGTGCCAGCCGTAATTCAGGGTTGGAGACCCAGTACTTC.

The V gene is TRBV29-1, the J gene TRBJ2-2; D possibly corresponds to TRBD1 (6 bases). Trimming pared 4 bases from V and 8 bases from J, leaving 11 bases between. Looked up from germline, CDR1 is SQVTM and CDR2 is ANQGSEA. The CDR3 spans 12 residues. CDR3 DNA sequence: TGCAGCGTTGCTTACAGGGAGGGGGAGCTGTTTTTT. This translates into CSVAYREGELFF.

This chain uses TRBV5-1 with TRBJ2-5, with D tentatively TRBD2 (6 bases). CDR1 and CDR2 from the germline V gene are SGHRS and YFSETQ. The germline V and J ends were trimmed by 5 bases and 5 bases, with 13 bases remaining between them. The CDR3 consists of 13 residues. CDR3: CASSGGVEETQYF. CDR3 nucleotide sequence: TGCGCCAGCAGTGGCGGGGTCGAGGAGACCCAGTACTTC.

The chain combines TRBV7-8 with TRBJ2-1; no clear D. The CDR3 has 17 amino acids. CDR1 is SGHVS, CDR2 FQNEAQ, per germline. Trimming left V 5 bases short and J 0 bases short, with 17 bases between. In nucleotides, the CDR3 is TGTGCCAGCAGCCGGAACCAGCGACCCAGCTCCTACAATGAGCAGTTCTTC. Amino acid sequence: CASSRNQRPSSYNEQFF.

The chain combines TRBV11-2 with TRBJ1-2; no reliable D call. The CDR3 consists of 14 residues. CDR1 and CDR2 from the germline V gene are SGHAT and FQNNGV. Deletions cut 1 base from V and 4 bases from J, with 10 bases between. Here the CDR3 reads CASSLAGQTYGYTF. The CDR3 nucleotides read TGTGCCAGCAGCTTAGCAGGTCAGACCTATGGCTACACCTTC. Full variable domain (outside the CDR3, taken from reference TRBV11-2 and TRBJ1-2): EAGVAQSPRYKIIEKRQSVAFWCNPISGHATLYWYQQILGQGPKLLIQFQNNGVVDDSQLPKDRFSAERLKGVDSTLKIQPAKLEDSAVYLCASSLAGQTYGYTFGSGTRLTVV.

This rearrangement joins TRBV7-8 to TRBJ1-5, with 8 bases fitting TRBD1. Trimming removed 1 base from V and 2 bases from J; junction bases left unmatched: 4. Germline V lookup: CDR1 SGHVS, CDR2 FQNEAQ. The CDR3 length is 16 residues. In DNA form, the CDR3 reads TGTGCCAGCAGCTTAGTAGGGGGACAGGGCAATCAGCCCCAGCATTTT. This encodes CASSLVGGQGNQPQHF. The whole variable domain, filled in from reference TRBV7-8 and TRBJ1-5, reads GAGVSQSPRYKVAKRGQDVALRCDPISGHVSLFWYQQALGQGPEFLTYFQNEAQLDKSGLPSDRFFAERPEGSVSTLKIQRTQQEDSAVYLCASSLVGGQGNQPQHFGDGTRLSIL.

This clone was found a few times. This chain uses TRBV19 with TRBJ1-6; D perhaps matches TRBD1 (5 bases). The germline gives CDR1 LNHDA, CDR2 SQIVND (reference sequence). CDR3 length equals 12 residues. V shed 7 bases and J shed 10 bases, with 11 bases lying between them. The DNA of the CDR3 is TGTGCCAGTAAAGGGGATGAATCACCCCTCCACTTT. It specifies CASKGDESPLHF.

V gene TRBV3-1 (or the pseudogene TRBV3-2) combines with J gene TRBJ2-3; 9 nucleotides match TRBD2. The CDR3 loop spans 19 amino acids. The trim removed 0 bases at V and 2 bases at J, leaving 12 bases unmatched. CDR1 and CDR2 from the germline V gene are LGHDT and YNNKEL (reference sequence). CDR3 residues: CASSQDSESGGYITDTQYF. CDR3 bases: TGTGCCAGCAGCCAAGACTCTGAGAGCGGGGGGTATATCACAGATACGCAGTATTTT.

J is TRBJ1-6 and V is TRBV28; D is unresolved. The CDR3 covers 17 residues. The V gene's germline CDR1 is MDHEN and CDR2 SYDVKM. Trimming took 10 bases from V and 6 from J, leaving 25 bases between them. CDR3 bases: TGTGCCACCGCACCCTTATTGGGAGGCGTGATTAATTCACCCCTCCACTTT. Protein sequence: CATAPLLGGVINSPLHF.

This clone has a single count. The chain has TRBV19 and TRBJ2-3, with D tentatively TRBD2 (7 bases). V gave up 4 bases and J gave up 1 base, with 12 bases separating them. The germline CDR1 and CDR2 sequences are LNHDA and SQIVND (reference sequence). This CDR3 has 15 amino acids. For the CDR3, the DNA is TGTGCCAGTAGTACCAGGGAGGGGGGCACAGATACGCAGTATTTT. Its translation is CASSTREGGTDTQYF. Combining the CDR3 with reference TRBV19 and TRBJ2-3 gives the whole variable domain DGGITQSPKYLFRKEGQNVTLSCEQNLNHDAMYWYRQDPGQGLRLIYYSQIVNDFQKGDIAEGYSVSREKKESFPLTVTSAQKNPTAFYLCASSTREGGTDTQYFGPGTRLTVL.

The CDR3 DNA reads as TGTGCCTCCCCGGAGGGGACAGGGGAAAATCAGCCCCAGCATTTT. Protein sequence: CASPEGTGENQPQHF. The V call is TRBV28, the J call TRBJ1-5; 10 nucleotides align to TRBD1. Germline CDR1 MDHEN, CDR2 SYDVKM. V lost 11 bases to trimming and J lost 4 bases; unmatched junction nucleotides: 11. The CDR3 length is 15 residues.

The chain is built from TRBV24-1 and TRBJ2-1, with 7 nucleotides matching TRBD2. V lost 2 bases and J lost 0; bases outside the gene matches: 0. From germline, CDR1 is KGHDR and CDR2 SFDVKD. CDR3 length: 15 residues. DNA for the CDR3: TGTGCCACCAGTGATTCGGGGGGCTCCTACAATGAGCAGTTCTTC. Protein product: CATSDSGGSYNEQFF.

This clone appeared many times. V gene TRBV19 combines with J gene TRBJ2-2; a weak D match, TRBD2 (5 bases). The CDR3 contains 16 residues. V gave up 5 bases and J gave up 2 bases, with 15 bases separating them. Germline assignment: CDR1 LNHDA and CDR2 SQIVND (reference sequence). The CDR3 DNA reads TGTGCCAGTAGTCACTTGACTACTCATAACACCGGGGAGCTGTTTTTT. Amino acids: CASSHLTTHNTGELFF.

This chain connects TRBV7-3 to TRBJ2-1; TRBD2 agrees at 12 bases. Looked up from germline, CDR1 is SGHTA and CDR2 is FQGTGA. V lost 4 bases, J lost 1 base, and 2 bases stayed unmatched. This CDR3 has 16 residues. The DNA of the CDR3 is TGTGCCAGCAGCTCCCTAGCGGGAGGGTCCTACAATGAGCAGTTCTTC. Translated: CASSSLAGGSYNEQFF.

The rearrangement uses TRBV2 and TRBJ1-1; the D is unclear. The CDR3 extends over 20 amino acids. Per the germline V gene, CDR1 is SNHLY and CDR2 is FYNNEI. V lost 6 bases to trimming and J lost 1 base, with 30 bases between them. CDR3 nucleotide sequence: TGTGCCAGCAGAAGATACGGGAAACCTCTTAAGGGAACGCCGAACACTGAAGCTTTCTTT. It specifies CASRRYGKPLKGTPNTEAFF.

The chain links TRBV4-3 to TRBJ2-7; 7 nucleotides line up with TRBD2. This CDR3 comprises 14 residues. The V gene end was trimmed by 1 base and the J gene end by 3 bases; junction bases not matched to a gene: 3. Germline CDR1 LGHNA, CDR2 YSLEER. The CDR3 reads CASSQGGGLYEQYF. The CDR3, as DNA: TGCGCCAGCAGCCAAGGGGGGGGTCTCTACGAGCAGTACTTC.